This record concerns one T cell receptor (beta chain) sequence. Germline-derived CDR1 and CDR2 are KGHSH and LQKENI. The V end was cut by 2 bases, the J end by 6 bases, with 14 bases between. The CDR3 has 15 residues. Sequenced by immunoSEQ multiplex PCR; TCRdb stores in-frame clones only, minus some. This table has about 100,000 clones, roughly 95% appearing once. These data originate in a study of OX40 agonist ivuxolimab in advanced cancers. Study overall: Partial responses were recorded for three patients, including one with hepatocellular carcinoma and two with cutaneous melanoma.

The chain has TRBV18 and TRBJ2-1; D may be TRBD2 (5 bases). This specimen consisted of CD4+ or CD8+ T cells sorted from blood, obtained in a trial of the OX40 agonist ivuxolimab. This receptor was obtained from an adult with an advanced solid tumor such as melanoma, head and neck, liver or kidney cancer. CDR3 coding DNA: TGTGCCAGCTCACCAGAGGAGGCCACCGGCAATGAGCAGTTCTTC. This translates into CASSPEEATGNEQFF.